This TCR beta chain was found in a study of CD8+CD57+ T cells in acquired aplastic anemia. Overall study: Sorted CD4+ plus CD8+ cells gave DNA averaging roughly 3 ug.

Study observations and caveats: A set of approximately 30 CD8+ CDR3 sequences was shared between patients and controls, and these sequences appeared highly expressed in patients.

Per germline, CDR1 KGHSH and CDR2 LQKENI. This CDR3 has 14 amino acids. Trimming at V came to 3 bases and at J to 5 bases, leaving 1 base not matched to a gene. In the case of this clonotype: The antigen remains unidentified.

All patients picked for sequencing had shown, by flow cytometry, an expansion of CD8+CD57+ cells. Patient blood was sampled before any therapy had been received. CDR3 and TCR beta VDJ profiling relied on genomic DNA as the template. TCRdb passed the reads through MiXCR, listing each CDR3 protein once. The sample contains a few hundred thousand distinct CDR3 sequences, approximately 51% of which appear only once. This clonotype was sampled from a human donor with aplastic anemia. V usage is TRBV18 and J usage is TRBJ2-1, with 10 bases fitting TRBD1. The sequencing sample was made of sorted CD4+, CD8+, or CD8+CD57+ T cells (not recorded which) from PBMCs. CDR3 amino acids: CASSPGQGHNEQFF. CDR3 sequence (DNA): TGTGCCAGCTCACCGGGACAGGGGCACAATGAGCAGTTCTTC.